This paragraph covers one TCR beta chain sequence. Antigen unknown. This entry comes from a study of OX40 agonist ivuxolimab in advanced cancers. General study points: Low levels of normalized T-cell clonal expansion also appeared in some nonresponders. In CD8+ T cells, expanded clones were on average more numerous than in CD4+.

A history of autoimmune disease or systemic immunosuppression excluded patients. The table came from immunoSEQ multiplex PCR; TCRdb's copy has only in-frame clones and leaves some out. The sample has around 67,000 clones; roughly 81% are singletons. Looked up from germline, CDR1 is SNHLY and CDR2 is FYNNEI. Trimming took 6 bases from V and 7 from J, leaving 19 bases between them. This CDR3 contains 15 residues. The source is an adult with an advanced solid tumor such as melanoma, head and neck, liver or kidney cancer. J is TRBJ1-5 and V is TRBV2; no firm D call. Sequenced here: CD4+ or CD8+ T cells sorted from blood, sampled in a trial of the OX40 agonist ivuxolimab. CDR3 sequence reads: CASRVRRDIYQPQHF. In DNA form, the CDR3 reads TGTGCCAGCAGGGTTAGACGCGATATCTACCAGCCCCAGCATTTT. Variable domain in full (rest from reference TRBV2 and TRBJ1-5): EPEVTQTPSHQVTQMGQEVILRCVPISNHLYFYWYRQILGQKVEFLVSFYNNEISEKSEIFDDQFSVERPDGSNFTLKIRSTKLEDSAMYFCASRVRRDIYQPQHFGDGTRLSIL.